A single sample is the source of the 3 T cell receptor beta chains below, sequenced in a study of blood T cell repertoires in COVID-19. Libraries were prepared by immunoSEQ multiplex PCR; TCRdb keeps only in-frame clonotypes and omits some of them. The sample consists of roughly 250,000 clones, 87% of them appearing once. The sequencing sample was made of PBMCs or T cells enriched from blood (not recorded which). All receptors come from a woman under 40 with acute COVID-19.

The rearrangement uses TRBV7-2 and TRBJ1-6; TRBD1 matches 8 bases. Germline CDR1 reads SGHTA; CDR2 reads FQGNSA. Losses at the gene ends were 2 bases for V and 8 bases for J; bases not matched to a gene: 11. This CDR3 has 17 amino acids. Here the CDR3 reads CASSLSGRGQVHSPLHF. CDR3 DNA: TGTGCCAGCAGCTTATCTGGCAGGGGACAGGTGCATTCACCCCTCCACTTT.

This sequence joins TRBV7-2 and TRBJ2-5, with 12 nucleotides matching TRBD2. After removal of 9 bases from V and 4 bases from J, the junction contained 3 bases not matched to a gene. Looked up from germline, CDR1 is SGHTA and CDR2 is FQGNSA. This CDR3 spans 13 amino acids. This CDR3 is CASMTSGRETQYF. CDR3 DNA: TGTGCCAGTATGACTAGCGGGAGAGAGACCCAGTACTTC. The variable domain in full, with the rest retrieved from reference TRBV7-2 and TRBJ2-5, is GAGVSQSPSNKVTEKGKDVELRCDPISGHTALYWYRQSLGQGLEFLIYFQGNSAPDKSGLPSDRFSAERTGGSVSTLTIQRTQQEDSAVYLCASMTSGRETQYFGPGTRLLVL.

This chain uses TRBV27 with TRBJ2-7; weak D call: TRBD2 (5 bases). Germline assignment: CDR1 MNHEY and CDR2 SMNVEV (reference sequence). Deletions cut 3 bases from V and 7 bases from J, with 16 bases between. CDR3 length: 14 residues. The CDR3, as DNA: TGTGCCAGCAGTTTCACGGGTGTGCCGGGAGAGCAGTACTTC. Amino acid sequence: CASSFTGVPGEQYF.